The 6 T cell receptor beta chains reported below all come from one sample, sequenced in a study of shared clonotypes between healthy human individuals. The method was immunoSEQ multiplex PCR; TCRdb's version includes in-frame clones alone and lacks a portion of them. The data hold approximately 470,000 clones, with 78% observed a single time. The sequencing input was PBMCs. The receptors come from a woman aged 40-49 years in good health. Some clones in this sample may be carry-over from other donors' samples.

This clone was counted once. V gene TRBV19 combines with J gene TRBJ2-2, with D perhaps TRBD1 (6 bases). From germline, CDR1 is LNHDA and CDR2 SQIVND (reference sequence). The CDR3 loop spans 15 amino acids. Trimming took 10 bases from V and 3 from J, leaving 18 bases between them. Here the CDR3 reads CATRPAGADTGELFF. CDR3 DNA sequence: TGTGCCACCCGTCCAGCAGGGGCCGACACCGGGGAGCTGTTTTTT.

The J gene is TRBJ2-1, the V gene TRBV15; D possibly corresponds to TRBD1 (6 bases). CDR1 is LNHNV, CDR2 YYDKDF, per germline (reference sequence). The V end lost 5 bases, the J end lost 4 bases, and 9 bases lay between the germline ends. This CDR3 has 13 residues. CDR3 DNA sequence: TGTGCCACCAGCGTGGACAGTTACAATGAGCAGTTCTTC. Its protein is CATSVDSYNEQFF.

This chain connects TRBV7-6 to TRBJ2-3; 7 bases fit TRBD1. This CDR3 contains 14 residues. The germline CDR1 and CDR2 sequences are SGHVS and FNYEAQ. J was trimmed by 5 bases and V by 5 bases; bases with no gene match: 7. CDR3 amino acids: CASSPGQVGDTQYF. The CDR3 coding sequence is TGTGCCAGCAGCCCAGGACAGGTGGGAGATACGCAGTATTTT.

The chain links TRBV28 to TRBJ1-4; D remains unclear. The CDR3 spans 11 residues. Germline V lookup: CDR1 MDHEN, CDR2 SYDVKM. V shed 2 bases and J shed 8 bases, with 3 bases lying between them. The CDR3 sequence is CASSLREKLFF. DNA for the CDR3: TGTGCCAGCAGTTTACGGGAAAAACTGTTTTTT.

V usage is TRBV30 and J usage is TRBJ1-6; the D gene is possibly TRBD1 (5 bases). From germline, CDR1 is GTSNPN and CDR2 SVGIG (reference sequence). The CDR3 has 13 amino acids. V dropped 3 bases and J dropped 7 bases, with 10 bases sitting between them. CDR3 region: CAWRIGTNSPLHF. The CDR3 DNA reads as TGTGCCTGGAGAATAGGGACGAATTCACCCCTCCACTTT. The complete variable domain, with remaining parts taken from reference TRBV30 and TRBJ1-6, reads SQTIHQWPATLVQPVGSPLSLECTVEGTSNPNLYWYRQAAGRGLQLLFYSVGIGQISSEVPQNLSASRPQDRQFILSSKKLLLSDSGFYLCAWRIGTNSPLHFGNGTRLTVT.

The table lists this clone with a few counts. The likely explanation is a read error, given a far larger clone one base away. Given the absence of the conserved phenylalanine or tryptophan at the CDR3 end, a read error is likely. The CDR3, as DNA: TGTGCCAGCAGCTTAGGCGGACAGGCGGACGAGCAGTACCTC. The encoded protein is CASSLGGQADEQYL. V and J are TRBV7-9 and TRBJ2-7; TRBD1 matches at 7 bases. CDR1 is SEHNR, CDR2 FQNEAQ, per germline (reference sequence). This CDR3 has 14 residues. V shed 1 base, J shed 5 bases, and the junction held 5 bases outside the gene matches.